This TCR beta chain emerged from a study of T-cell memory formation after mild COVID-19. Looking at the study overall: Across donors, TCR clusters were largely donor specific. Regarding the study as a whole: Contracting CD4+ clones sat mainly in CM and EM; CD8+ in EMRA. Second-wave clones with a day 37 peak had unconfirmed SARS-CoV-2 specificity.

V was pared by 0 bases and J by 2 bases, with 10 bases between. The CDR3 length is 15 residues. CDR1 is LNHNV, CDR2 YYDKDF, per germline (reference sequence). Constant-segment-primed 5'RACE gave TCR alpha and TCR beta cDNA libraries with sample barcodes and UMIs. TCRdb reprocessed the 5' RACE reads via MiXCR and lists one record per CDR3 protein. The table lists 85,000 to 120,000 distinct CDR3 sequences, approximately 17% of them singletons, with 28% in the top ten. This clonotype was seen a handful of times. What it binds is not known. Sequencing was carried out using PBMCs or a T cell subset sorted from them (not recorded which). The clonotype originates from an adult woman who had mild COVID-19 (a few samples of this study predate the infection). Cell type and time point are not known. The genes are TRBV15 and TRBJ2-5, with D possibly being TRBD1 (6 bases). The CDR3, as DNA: TGTGCCACCAGCAGAGATGGGACACCTCAAGAGACCCAGTACTTC. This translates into CATSRDGTPQETQYF. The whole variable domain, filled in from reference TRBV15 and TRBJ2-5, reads DAMVIQNPRYQVTQFGKPVTLSCSQTLNHNVMYWYQQKSSQAPKLLFHYYDKDFNNEADTPDNFQSRRPNTSFCFLDIRSPGLGDTAMYLCATSRDGTPQETQYFGPGTRLLVL.